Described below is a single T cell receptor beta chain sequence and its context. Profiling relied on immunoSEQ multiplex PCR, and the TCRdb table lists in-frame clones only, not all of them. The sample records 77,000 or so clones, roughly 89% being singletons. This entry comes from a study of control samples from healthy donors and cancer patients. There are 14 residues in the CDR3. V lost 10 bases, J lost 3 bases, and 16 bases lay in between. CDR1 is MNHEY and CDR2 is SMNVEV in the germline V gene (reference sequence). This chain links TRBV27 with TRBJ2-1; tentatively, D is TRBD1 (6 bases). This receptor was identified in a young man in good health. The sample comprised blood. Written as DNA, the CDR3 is TGTGCCACCCTAAAAAACAGGGACTACAATGAGCAGTTCTTC. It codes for CATLKNRDYNEQFF.